A single TCR beta chain is shown here with its context. Its matching antigen is unknown. Germline loops: CDR1 DFQATT, CDR2 SNEGSKA (reference sequence). The CDR3 has 19 amino acids. The V end lost 2 bases, the J end lost 0 bases, and 20 bases lay between the germline ends. The record originates from a study of T cells in Graves' hyperthyroidism and ophthalmopathy. No progression to ophthalmopathy during 18 months of follow-up defined stable disease. Each diagnosis drew on symptoms, thyroxine, TRAb, thyroid ultrasound and orbital computed tomography findings. This sample holds PBMCs from 9.5 to 10 ml fresh peripheral blood. Regarding the study as a whole: Among thyroid clonotypes expanded above 0.001, most also appeared in blood.

Using RNA transcripts as the source, TCR beta CDR3 regions were amplified. The HTBI set primed first-round TCR CDR3 RT-PCR. TCRdb passed the multiplex PCR reads through MiXCR, listing each CDR3 protein once. Of around 300,000 distinct CDR3 sequences listed, roughly 14% are singletons. The sequence was obtained from a woman in her twenties or thirties with Graves' hyperthyroidism. The sample was blood. The chain recombines TRBV20-1 with TRBJ2-6, with a tentative D call TRBD2 (6 bases). CDR3 protein: CSARTVVEGIHSGANVLTF. In DNA form, the CDR3 reads TGCAGTGCTAGAACGGTGGTGGAGGGAATTCACTCTGGGGCCAACGTCCTGACTTTC.